This record covers a single T cell receptor beta chain. J gave up 8 bases and V 4 bases, and 16 bases lay outside the gene matches. The germline CDR1 and CDR2 sequences are MDHEN and SYDVKM. The CDR3 loop spans 16 amino acids. The source of the sample is a study of blood T cell repertoires in COVID-19. TCRdb's copy holds only in-frame clones and misses some; the assay was immunoSEQ multiplex PCR. The sample shows roughly 110,000 clones, approximately 84% of them seen only once. The origin of this receptor is an older woman with acute or convalescent COVID-19. This chain connects TRBV28 to TRBJ1-2; 7 positions match TRBD1. Sequencing input: peripheral blood. The CDR3 loop is CASSSPTGDKRGGYTF. CDR3 DNA: TGTGCCAGCAGTTCACCAACAGGGGATAAAAGGGGGGGCTACACCTTC.